This TCR beta chain derives from a study of blood T cells in healthy people across ages. Together with a sample-barcoded 5' primer, a J-beta primer mix was included in a second PCR lasting about 6 to 12 cycles. MiXCR was run by TCRdb on the 5' RACE reads, yielding one entry per CDR3 protein. The repertoire consists of about 2 million distinct CDR3 sequences, with just under 50% occurring once and the leading ten covering approximately 2.1%. The total RNA that was extracted per sample amounted to at least 5.5 micrograms. This clonotype has more than one count but fewer than ten. V lost 4 bases, J lost 2 bases, and 12 bases stayed unmatched. CDR3 length equals 16 residues. Germline V gene sequence: CDR1 SQVTM, CDR2 ANQGSEA.

Sequencing was done on a sample of blood. This sequence was found in a woman aged 35 to 49 in good health. The gene calls are TRBV29-1 and TRBJ2-5, with TRBD1 matching over 8 bases. The CDR3 sequence: CSVAGGQVGGQETQYF. CDR3 DNA sequence: TGCAGCGTTGCAGGGGGACAGGTGGGGGGTCAAGAGACCCAGTACTTC.